The next 19 T cell receptor beta chains were all read from a single sample in a study of beta chain features in type 1 diabetes. Isolated RNA was reverse transcribed in full, so expressed TCRB transcripts were sequenced. TCRdb keeps only in-frame clones here, not all; method: immunoSEQ multiplex PCR. This table has over 700,000 clones, 17% appearing once. Material for sequencing was naive CD4+ T cells from blood. Source of these receptors: a young woman in good health.

The chain couples TRBV4-2 to TRBJ2-1, with 7 bases identical to TRBD2. In germline, CDR1 is LGHNA, CDR2 YNFKEQ. Trimming at V came to 1 base and at J to 15 bases, leaving 18 bases not matched to a gene. This CDR3 region has 16 residues. The CDR3 DNA sequence: TGTGCCAGCAGCCAAGTCGATCCAGGCGGGAGAGGGTTCATGTTCTTC. Encoded protein: CASSQVDPGGRGFMFF.

This clone came up a few times. Other DNA sequences from this sample encode an identical CDR3 as well. The chain recombines TRBV18 with TRBJ2-1; D ambiguous. The CDR3 is 14 residues long. Deletions cut 6 bases from V and 1 base from J, with 10 bases between. Per the germline V gene, CDR1 is KGHSH and CDR2 is LQKENI. In DNA, the CDR3 is TGTGCCAGCTCCCCGAGCTCATCCTACAATGAGCAGTTCTTC. Translated, it gives CASSPSSSYNEQFF.

A few counts support this clone. CDR3 loop: CASSPRPNLGTLETQYF. The CDR3 DNA reads TGTGCCAGCTCACCACGTCCGAACTTGGGAACTCTAGAGACCCAGTACTTC. The chain uses TRBV18 and TRBJ2-5; unclear D gene. The CDR3 totals 17 residues. Trimming cost V 1 base and J 4 bases, with 19 bases left between them. Germline CDR1 KGHSH, CDR2 LQKENI.

The CDR3 DNA reads TGTGCCAGCAGTACAAGACAGGGTCCCGGCTACGAGCAGTACTTC. Translated: CASSTRQGPGYEQYF. The V call is TRBV2, the J call TRBJ2-7; 7 bases are a match to TRBD1. Germline V lookup: CDR1 SNHLY, CDR2 FYNNEI. The V segment lost 5 bases and the J segment 3 bases; nucleotides outside the gene matches: 10. This CDR3 region has 15 residues.

This chain connects TRBV7-8 to TRBJ2-1; maybe TRBD2 (6 bases). The CDR3 totals 17 residues. V was cut by 5 bases and J by 3 bases, with 20 bases left in between. Germline loops: CDR1 SGHVS, CDR2 FQNEAQ. Here the CDR3 DNA reads TGTGCCAGCAGCCCTCCATCGGGACTCCTCTTCTACAATGAGCAGTTCTTC. Protein sequence: CASSPPSGLLFYNEQFF.

This clone was picked up a small number of times. The chain recombines TRBV5-5 with TRBJ1-4, with D uncertain. CDR1 is SGHKS, CDR2 YYEKEE, per germline (reference sequence). V was pared by 1 base and J by 7 bases, with 11 bases between. This CDR3 comprises 14 residues. The CDR3 DNA is TGTGCCAGCAGCTTGTACGCCATTTCTGAAAAACTGTTTTTT. It encodes CASSLYAISEKLFF.

The rearrangement uses TRBV4-3 and TRBJ2-7; D is undetermined. The V end was cut by 1 base, the J end by 5 bases, with 15 bases between. From germline, CDR1 is LGHNA and CDR2 YSLEER. The CDR3 has 15 amino acids. This chain's CDR3 is CASSQGPGLLDEQYF. DNA of the CDR3: TGCGCCAGCAGCCAAGGTCCGGGCCTCCTAGACGAGCAGTACTTC.

V is TRBV5-4 and J is TRBJ1-2, with D possibly being TRBD1 (6 bases). The CDR3 is 13 residues long. Trimming left V 4 bases short and J 4 bases short, with 11 bases between. CDR1 is SGHNT, CDR2 YYREEE, per germline (reference sequence). The CDR3 reads CASSQDSLYGYTF. In DNA form, the CDR3 reads TGTGCCAGCAGCCAGGACAGTCTCTATGGCTACACCTTC.

This clone was detected only a few times. The chain employs TRBV5-1 and TRBJ2-1; the D is unclear. Germline V gives CDR1 SGHRS, CDR2 YFSETQ. V gave up 6 bases and J gave up 5 bases, with 6 bases separating them. This CDR3 spans 11 amino acids. The CDR3 is CASTKDNEQFF. The CDR3 DNA reads TGCGCCAGCACCAAAGACAATGAGCAGTTCTTC.

This clone was seen a few times. V usage is TRBV5-1 and J usage is TRBJ2-1, with D possibly being TRBD1 or TRBD2 (5 bases each). Germline loops: CDR1 SGHRS, CDR2 YFSETQ. Trimming took 2 bases from V and 10 from J, leaving 13 bases between them. The CDR3 totals 13 residues. CDR3 sequence: CASSFTGAGEQFF. CDR3 in DNA: TGCGCCAGCAGCTTTACCGGGGCCGGAGAGCAGTTCTTC.

For this clone: Other DNA sequences from this sample encode an identical CDR3 as well. The V gene is TRBV5-1, the J gene TRBJ2-5; possible D gene TRBD1, 5 bases. The CDR3 consists of 13 residues. Trimming took 0 bases from V and 5 from J, leaving 8 bases between them. Germline V gives CDR1 SGHRS, CDR2 YFSETQ. The CDR3 DNA is TGCGCCAGCAGCTTGGGACCAGGGGAGACCCAGTACTTC. Protein: CASSLGPGETQYF.

The table lists this clone with a few counts. This rearrangement joins TRBV19 to TRBJ2-1, with a tentative D call TRBD1 (5 bases). V was cut by 4 bases and J by 12 bases, with 10 bases left in between. Germline V gene data show CDR1 as LNHDA and CDR2 as SQIVND (reference sequence). This CDR3 comprises 11 residues. This chain's CDR3 is CASSNRLGQFF. The CDR3 DNA follows: TGTGCCAGTAGTAACAGGTTAGGGCAGTTCTTC. The full variable domain, in which reference TRBV19 and TRBJ2-1 provide the parts outside the CDR3, is DGGITQSPKYLFRKEGQNVTLSCEQNLNHDAMYWYRQDPGQGLRLIYYSQIVNDFQKGDIAEGYSVSREKKESFPLTVTSAQKNPTAFYLCASSNRLGQFFGPGTRLTVL.

The CDR3 DNA is TGTGCCAGCAGCTTTAGGGACATGAACTCTGGAAACACCATATATTTT. Its protein is CASSFRDMNSGNTIYF. This chain joins TRBV7-2 and TRBJ1-3; possible D gene TRBD1, 6 bases. Germline V gene sequence: CDR1 SGHTA, CDR2 FQGNSA. Trimming left V 3 bases short and J 0 bases short, with 12 bases between. CDR3 size: 16 residues.

The rearrangement links TRBV15 to TRBJ2-7, with 11 bases fitting TRBD2. The J segment lost 3 bases and the V segment lost 3 bases, leaving 4 bases of the junction unmatched. Germline V gene sequence: CDR1 LNHNV, CDR2 YYDKDF (reference sequence). The CDR3 runs to 15 residues. The CDR3 spells CATSRGGTSGYEQYF. CDR3 sequence (DNA): TGTGCCACCAGCAGGGGAGGGACTAGCGGCTACGAGCAGTACTTC.

This clone was recorded a few times. The chain recombines TRBV28 with TRBJ2-3; TRBD2 matches at 7 bases. The V gene's germline CDR1 is MDHEN and CDR2 SYDVKM. V was pared by 6 bases and J by 0 bases, with 6 bases of the junction left unmatched. The CDR3 consists of 15 residues. The CDR3 DNA sequence: TGTGCCAGCAGGGCGGGAGCCTCTAGCACAGATACGCAGTATTTT. As protein: CASRAGASSTDTQYF. The whole variable domain, filled in from reference TRBV28 and TRBJ2-3, reads DVKVTQSSRYLVKRTGEKVFLECVQDMDHENMFWYRQDPGLGLRLIYFSYDVKMKEKGDIPEGYSVSREKKERFSLILESASTNQTSMYLCASRAGASSTDTQYFGPGTRLTVL.

The CDR3 protein is CASSTISENIQYF. CDR3 in DNA: TGTGCCAGTAGTACCATAAGCGAGAACATTCAGTACTTC. V and J are TRBV19 and TRBJ2-4; D not certain. This CDR3 region has 13 residues. Germline V gives CDR1 LNHDA, CDR2 SQIVND (reference sequence). V shed 4 bases and J shed 7 bases, with 11 bases lying between them.

The chain is built from TRBV27 and TRBJ2-3, with D uncertain. Trimming took 0 bases from V and 4 from J, leaving 8 bases between them. Looked up from germline, CDR1 is MNHEY and CDR2 is SMNVEV (reference sequence). This CDR3 has 14 residues. The CDR3 bases are TGTGCCAGCAGTTTATCTGGGATGGCAGATACGCAGTATTTT. Residues: CASSLSGMADTQYF.

V gene TRBV2 combines with J gene TRBJ2-1; 7 nucleotides align to TRBD2. The germline V gene encodes CDR1 SNHLY and CDR2 FYNNEI. V shed 6 bases, J shed 10 bases, and the junction held 9 bases outside the gene matches. The CDR3 extends over 13 amino acids. The CDR3 bases are TGTGCCAGCAGGGTGGGGCGGGAGTCAGAGCAGTTCTTC. It translates to CASRVGRESEQFF.

The table lists this clone with a few counts. This chain connects TRBV9 to TRBJ2-1, with 7 bases fitting TRBD1. Germline V lookup: CDR1 SGDLS, CDR2 YYNGEE. V trimming: 4 bases; J trimming: 8 bases; junction bases outside the gene matches: 12. The CDR3 sequence is 15 residues long. CDR3 nucleotide sequence: TGTGCCAGCAGCCACCGGACAGGACCCGCCGATGAGCAGTTCTTC. This sequence encodes CASSHRTGPADEQFF.